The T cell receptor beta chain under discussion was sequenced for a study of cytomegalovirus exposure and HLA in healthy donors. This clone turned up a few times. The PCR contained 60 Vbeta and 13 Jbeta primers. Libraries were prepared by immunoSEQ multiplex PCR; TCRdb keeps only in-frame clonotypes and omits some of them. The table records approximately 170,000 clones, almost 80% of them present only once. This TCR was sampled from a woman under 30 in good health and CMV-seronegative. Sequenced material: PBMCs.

Here the CDR3 DNA reads TGTGCCAGCAGTCCCGGACAGGGTGAGGCTACGCAGTATTTT. This codes for CASSPGQGEATQYF. The chain joins TRBV6-6 to TRBJ2-3, with TRBD1 matching over 8 bases. This CDR3 has 14 residues. V lost 5 bases to trimming and J lost 8 bases; unmatched junction nucleotides: 9. Germline CDR1 reads MNHNY; CDR2 reads SVGAGI (reference sequence).